This TCR beta chain was recorded in a study of cytomegalovirus exposure and HLA in healthy donors. Study-wide findings and caveats: Researchers reportedly found TCR beta sequences accurately predicted most subjects' HLA-A and HLA-B alleles.

The PCR ran on 60 Vbeta and 13 Jbeta primers. Only in-frame clones appear in the TCRdb table, and some are missing; sequencing was by immunoSEQ multiplex PCR. The repertoire includes around 200,000 clones, 55% to 65% of them detected once, and just under 3% sits in the top ten. The CDR3 totals 14 residues. Trimming at V came to 1 base and at J to 5 bases, leaving 4 bases not matched to a gene. Per the germline V gene, CDR1 is SGHTA and CDR2 is FQGNSA. Of note for this clone: Antigen specificity is unknown.

The rearrangement joins TRBV7-2 to TRBJ2-7; TRBD1 matches at 8 bases. The sequencing sample was made of PBMCs. This TCR was sampled from a man aged 35 to 55 in good health and CMV-seronegative. The DNA of the CDR3 is TGTGCCAGCAGCTTAGGACAGGGGAGACACGAGCAGTACTTC. It encodes CASSLGQGRHEQYF.